The 17 T cell receptor beta chains presented below share a single source sample, sequenced in a study of T cells in Graves' hyperthyroidism and ophthalmopathy. RNA transcripts served as the template for amplifying TCR beta CDR3 regions. TCR CDR3 regions were first amplified by RT-PCR with HTBI primers. From the multiplex PCR reads, TCRdb called clonotypes with MiXCR, one entry per CDR3 protein. Of hundreds of thousands of distinct CDR3 sequences detected, 15% to 20% appear once; the ten largest clones hold around 4%. The sequenced sample consisted of blood. The receptors stem from a woman aged 30 to 39 with Graves' hyperthyroidism.

This chain uses TRBV29-1 with TRBJ1-2; maybe TRBD1 (6 bases). Germline-derived CDR1 and CDR2 are SQVTM and ANQGSEA. This CDR3 has 14 residues. Trimming left V 6 bases short and J 3 bases short, with 17 bases between. The CDR3 DNA sequence: TGCAGCGTACCGGGGGCGGCCAGCTACTATGGCTACACCTTC. It yields the protein CSVPGAASYYGYTF.

The rearrangement joins TRBV29-1 to TRBJ1-2; TRBD1 matches 7 bases. V shed 5 bases, J shed 7 bases, and the junction held 10 bases outside the gene matches. Germline loops: CDR1 SQVTM, CDR2 ANQGSEA. The CDR3 is made up of 13 amino acids. Here the CDR3 DNA reads TGCAGCGTTCCCCGAGACAGGGATTTTGGCTACACCTTC. Amino acids: CSVPRDRDFGYTF.

This clonotype was found many times. V is TRBV28 and J is TRBJ2-2; possibly TRBD2 for D (6 bases). CDR3 size: 15 residues. V dropped 6 bases and J dropped 6 bases, with 17 bases sitting between them. The germline gives CDR1 MDHEN, CDR2 SYDVKM. The CDR3 region has the DNA TGTGCCAGCAGCCCTTTGCTTTGGGAGGCCGGGGAGCTGTTTTTT. Protein: CASSPLLWEAGELFF.

This clonotype occurred many times. The rearrangement uses TRBV11-2 and TRBJ1-1, with D perhaps matching TRBD1 (5 bases). The germline gives CDR1 SGHAT, CDR2 FQNNGV. The ends were cut back, 4 bases at V and 0 bases at J, with 15 bases in the middle. CDR3 length equals 16 residues. CDR3 DNA sequence: TGTGCCAGCAGCTACCCCCCACAGGACATGAACACTGAAGCTTTCTTT. It codes for CASSYPPQDMNTEAFF.

The chain is built from TRBV24-1 and TRBJ2-5; 8 nucleotides agree with TRBD2. The CDR3 covers 15 residues. Germline V gene data show CDR1 as KGHDR and CDR2 as SFDVKD. The V and J ends lost 0 bases and 5 bases, in that order; junction bases with no gene match: 4. The CDR3 DNA is TGTGCCACCAGTGATTTGGCGGGAGGAGGGGAGACCCAGTACTTC. This sequence encodes CATSDLAGGGETQYF.

The rearrangement joins TRBV19 to TRBJ2-7; D is possibly TRBD2 (6 bases). CDR1 LNHDA and CDR2 SQIVND come from the germline V gene (reference sequence). This CDR3 is 15 amino acids long. Trimming left V 3 bases short and J 6 bases short, with 18 bases between. Written as DNA, the CDR3 is TGTGCCAGTAGTATTCTTGGCCCCCGGGGGACCGAGCAGTACTTC. Translated: CASSILGPRGTEQYF.

This clonotype was found a few times. The V and J genes are TRBV20-1 and TRBJ2-3; D could derive from TRBD1 or TRBD2 (5 bases each). From germline, CDR1 is DFQATT and CDR2 SNEGSKA (reference sequence). V lost 1 base, J lost 8 bases, and 19 bases lay in between. CDR3 length equals 15 residues. As DNA, the CDR3 is TGCAGTGCTAGAGGGTCGGGACGGGACCGGGGTACGCAGTATTTT. Translated: CSARGSGRDRGTQYF.

In its sample, this clonotype was seen a few times. This chain links TRBV5-8 with TRBJ1-5, with 7 bases lining up with TRBD1. Germline CDR1 SGHTS, CDR2 YDEGEE. The junction had 11 bases not matched to a gene; V was cut back by 0 bases and J by 8 bases. The CDR3 is 16 residues long. CDR3 amino acids: CASSLGQGAGGKPQHF. CDR3 bases: TGTGCCAGCAGCTTGGGACAGGGAGCGGGTGGCAAGCCCCAGCATTTT. Filled out from reference TRBV5-8 and TRBJ1-5, the complete variable domain reads EAGVTQSPTHLIKTRGQQATLRCSPISGHTSVYWYQQALGLGLQFLLWYDEGEERNRGNFPPRFSGRQFPNYSSELNVNALELEDSALYLCASSLGQGAGGKPQHFGDGTRLSIL.

The genes are TRBV28 and TRBJ1-5; D remains ambiguous. The ends were cut back, 4 bases at V and 1 base at J, with 8 bases in the middle. The germline gives CDR1 MDHEN, CDR2 SYDVKM. This CDR3 has 14 amino acids. Written as DNA, the CDR3 is TGTGCCAGCAGTTATGACGCCAGCAATCAGCCCCAGCATTTT. It is translated as CASSYDASNQPQHF.

At least ten counts were recorded for this clonotype. The chain uses TRBV28 and TRBJ2-7; D not certain. There are 14 residues in the CDR3. Germline CDR1 and CDR2: MDHEN and SYDVKM. V was trimmed by 3 bases and J by 2 bases, leaving 11 bases between them. The CDR3 loop reads CASSLGLVTYEQYF. DNA for the CDR3: TGTGCCAGCAGTTTGGGGTTAGTTACCTACGAGCAGTACTTC.

The chain is built from TRBV13 and TRBJ2-6; D might be TRBD1 (5 bases). Germline V lookup: CDR1 PRHDT, CDR2 FYEKMQ (reference sequence). The V gene lost 2 bases and the J gene lost 2 bases, with 10 bases spanning the gap. The CDR3 is 16 amino acids. The CDR3 loop reads CASSLSMGPGANVLTF. Here the CDR3 DNA reads TGTGCCAGCAGCTTAAGTATGGGGCCTGGGGCCAACGTCCTGACTTTC.

This clonotype occurred a few times. V usage is TRBV5-4 and J usage is TRBJ2-1, with D possibly being TRBD2 (6 bases). With 7 bases removed from V and 3 bases from J, the gap between germline ends came to 14 bases. CDR1 is SGHNT, CDR2 YYREEE, per germline (reference sequence). The CDR3 runs 14 residues. The CDR3 DNA is TGTGCCAGCCCGGGAGCGGGCGACTACAATGAGCAGTTCTTC. It is translated as CASPGAGDYNEQFF. Supplemented by reference TRBV5-4 and TRBJ2-1, the full variable domain reads ETGVTQSPTHLIKTRGQQVTLRCSSQSGHNTVSWYQQALGQGPQFIFQYYREEENGRGNFPPRFSGLQFPNYSSELNVNALELDDSALYLCASPGAGDYNEQFFGPGTRLTVL.

Note on this clonotype: A read error may account for a junction end that differs from germline. V is TRBV9 and J is TRBJ1-1; TRBD1 is a possible D gene (5 bases). The germline V gene encodes CDR1 SGDLS and CDR2 YYNGEE. This CDR3 is built from 14 residues. DNA of the CDR3: TGTGCCAGCAGCGTAGAGGGGCTGAACACTGAAGCTTCCTTT. Translated, it gives CASSVEGLNTEASF.

The V and J genes are TRBV20-1 and TRBJ2-7; D is unresolved. Between the trimmed V and J ends, which lost 3 bases and 6 bases, there was a span of 9 bases. CDR1 and CDR2 (germline): DFQATT, SNEGSKA (reference sequence). The CDR3 runs 11 residues. CDR3 residues: CSASYSREQYF. CDR3 nucleotide sequence: TGCAGTGCTAGTTACTCACGCGAGCAGTACTTC.

This clonotype was counted ten times or more. Here the CDR3 DNA reads TGTGCCAGCAGCCGGACTAGCGGGAGGGCGGAGACCCAGTACTTC. The encoded protein is CASSRTSGRAETQYF. The chain has TRBV2 and TRBJ2-5, with TRBD2 identical over 15 bases. CDR1 is SNHLY, CDR2 FYNNEI, per germline. Trimming at V came to 6 bases and at J to 5 bases, leaving 4 bases not matched to a gene. This CDR3 is built from 15 residues.

The J gene is TRBJ2-2, the V gene TRBV9; 11 positions agree with TRBD1. Germline trimming cut 3 bases from V and 6 bases from J; bases unmatched to any gene: 7. The CDR3 runs 16 residues. CDR1 and CDR2 (germline): SGDLS, YYNGEE. The CDR3 protein is CASSAWTGGGSGELFF. CDR3 in DNA: TGTGCCAGCAGCGCCTGGACAGGGGGCGGCTCCGGGGAGCTGTTTTTT.

This clonotype was seen ten or more times. The chain is built from TRBV28 and TRBJ2-3, with a tentative D call TRBD2 (5 bases). Per the germline V gene, CDR1 is MDHEN and CDR2 is SYDVKM. The V end lost 7 bases, the J end lost 4 bases, and 27 bases lay between the germline ends. The CDR3 is 18 amino acids. The CDR3 DNA reads TGTGCCAGCATCTCGTGGGTAGGGCAGGCGGGCATCCCAGATACGCAGTATTTT. This gives the protein CASISWVGQAGIPDTQYF.